The 20 T cell receptor beta chains in this list originate from one sample, sequenced in a study of T cells after posttransplantation cyclophosphamide. Assay: immunoSEQ multiplex PCR; the TCRdb copy retains only in-frame clones and omits some. The table lists about 27,000 clones, no singletons, with roughly 2% in the top ten. Busulfan-fludarabine conditioning, marrow transplant, and cyclophosphamide on days +3 and +4 were administered. The source material was PBMCs, sampled after allogeneic stem cell transplant with posttransplant cyclophosphamide. These receptors originate from a male patient younger than 35 who received an allogeneic stem cell transplant from a related donor, was CMV-positive, and had no GVHD. Some T cells may have come from the graft donor.

This clone has a count of ten or more. J is TRBJ1-2 and V is TRBV23-1; 7 positions agree with TRBD1. TRBV23-1 is an open reading frame, and its role is uncertain. The V segment lost 5 bases and the J segment 4 bases; nucleotides outside the gene matches: 1. There are 12 residues in the CDR3. Written as DNA, the CDR3 is TGCGCCAGCAGTGGGGACAGCTATGGCTACACCTTC. This encodes CASSGDSYGYTF.

This clone appeared many times. This chain links TRBV6-5 with TRBJ1-2; 8 bases map to TRBD1. The CDR3 contains 12 residues. Germline CDR1 and CDR2: MNHEY and SVGAGI. V lost 6 bases to trimming and J lost 8 bases; unmatched junction nucleotides: 5. In nucleotides, the CDR3 is TGTGCCAGCAGCTTGACAGGGGAAGGCTACACCTTC. Translating gives CASSLTGEGYTF.

This clone was counted ten times or more. The chain carries TRBV30 and TRBJ2-7, with 10 bases lining up with TRBD2. The V gene end was trimmed by 0 bases and the J gene end by 6 bases; junction bases not matched to a gene: 8. The CDR3 covers 15 residues. Germline V lookup: CDR1 GTSNPN, CDR2 SVGIG (reference sequence). CDR3 sequence: CAWSVNLAGVGEQYF. The CDR3 DNA follows: TGTGCCTGGAGTGTAAACCTAGCGGGAGTCGGCGAGCAGTACTTC.

Many counts were recorded for this clone. This chain connects TRBV28 to TRBJ2-2; the match to TRBD2 covers 12 bases. CDR3 length: 17 residues. V was pared by 4 bases and J by 3 bases, with 6 bases of the junction left unmatched. Germline-derived CDR1 and CDR2 are MDHEN and SYDVKM. The CDR3 reads CASSSASGGEHTGELFF. As DNA, the CDR3 is TGTGCCAGCAGTTCCGCTAGCGGGGGGGAACACACCGGGGAGCTGTTTTTT.

This clone was detected many times. The CDR3 sequence: CASSTNYEQYF. The CDR3 DNA is TGTGCCAGCAGTACTAATTACGAGCAGTACTTC. The chain is built from TRBV6-5 and TRBJ2-7, with D uncertain. This CDR3 is 11 amino acids long. The germline gives CDR1 MNHEY, CDR2 SVGAGI. V was clipped by 5 bases and J by 4 bases, with 6 bases between them.

The table lists this clone with many counts. The rearrangement uses TRBV4-2 and TRBJ2-1, with a tentative D call TRBD2 (7 bases). Germline V CDR1 and CDR2: LGHNA, YNFKEQ. Trimming took 3 bases from V and 1 from J, leaving 19 bases between them. The CDR3 runs 18 residues. The CDR3 region is CASSHPLEGGSSYNEQFF. In nucleotides, the CDR3 is TGTGCCAGCAGCCACCCCCTGGAGGGGGGGTCGTCCTACAATGAGCAGTTCTTC.

There are many counts of this clone. This chain uses TRBV5-1 with TRBJ1-1; D ambiguous. Germline V gene data show CDR1 as SGHRS and CDR2 as YFSETQ. The CDR3 totals 13 residues. V gave up 1 base and J gave up 5 bases, with 9 bases separating them. The chain's CDR3 is CASSLFGWTEAFF. As DNA, the CDR3 is TGCGCCAGCAGCTTGTTCGGGTGGACTGAAGCTTTCTTT.

This clone has ten or more counts. This CDR3 is CASSNPRVSGNTIYF. The CDR3 bases are TGTGCCAGCAGCAACCCCAGGGTATCCGGAAACACCATATATTTT. The J gene is TRBJ1-3, the V gene TRBV6-1; possibly TRBD1 for D (5 bases). CDR3 length: 15 amino acids. Trimming took off 6 bases at V and 4 bases at J, with 16 bases between the two ends. CDR1 is MNHNS and CDR2 is SASEGT in the germline V gene.

The sample holds many counts of this clone. This chain joins TRBV6-1 and TRBJ1-1, with 8 bases matching TRBD1. V shed 4 bases and J 6 bases; nucleotides not matched to a gene: 4. Germline-derived CDR1 and CDR2 are MNHNS and SASEGT. The CDR3 has 13 residues. The CDR3 spells CASSAGTGAEAFF. CDR3 coding DNA: TGTGCCAGCAGTGCTGGGACAGGAGCTGAAGCTTTCTTT.

This clone was recorded many times. The V call is TRBV19, the J call TRBJ1-2, with TRBD1 matching over 10 bases. Germline trimming cut 3 bases from V and 3 bases from J; bases unmatched to any gene: 4. Germline lookup yields CDR1 LNHDA and CDR2 SQIVND (reference sequence). This CDR3 is built from 15 residues. CDR3 bases: TGTGCCAGTAGTATCGGACAGGGGGATTACTATGGCTACACCTTC. Residues: CASSIGQGDYYGYTF.

This clone was picked up a small number of times. The rearrangement uses TRBV5-6 and TRBJ2-5, with TRBD1 identical over 10 bases. The better agreement between TRBJ2-7 and the DNA end casts doubt on the J call. The CDR3 has 15 residues. CDR1 is SGHDT and CDR2 is YYEEEE in the germline V gene. CDR3 sequence reads: CASSPGTGDTYEQYF. Here the CDR3 DNA reads TGTGCCAGCAGCCCTGGGACAGGGGACACCTACGAGCAGTACTTC.

In this sample, this clone turned up many times. The V and J genes are TRBV9 and TRBJ2-1; 7 positions match TRBD1. This CDR3 is 15 amino acids long. Trimming at V came to 2 bases and at J to 7 bases, leaving 9 bases not matched to a gene. CDR1 is SGDLS, CDR2 YYNGEE, per germline. CDR3 amino acids: CASSVSSTGRNEQFF. The CDR3 coding sequence is TGTGCCAGCAGCGTCTCCTCGACAGGGCGGAATGAGCAGTTCTTC.

This clone was counted many times. V is TRBV29-1 and J is TRBJ2-7, with 7 bases matching TRBD1. The trim removed 4 bases at V and 3 bases at J, leaving 6 bases unmatched. The germline V gene has CDR1 SQVTM and CDR2 ANQGSEA. CDR3 length: 13 amino acids. The CDR3 here is CSVAFGQDYEQYF. CDR3 coding DNA: TGCAGCGTTGCCTTCGGACAGGACTACGAGCAGTACTTC.

This clone was detected ten times or more. This sequence joins TRBV13 and TRBJ2-5; D unresolved. CDR1 and CDR2 from the germline V gene are PRHDT and FYEKMQ (reference sequence). Deletions cut 1 base from V and 2 bases from J, with 8 bases between. CDR3 length: 14 residues. The CDR3 region is CASSLVLQQETQYF. Here the CDR3 DNA reads TGTGCCAGCAGCTTAGTATTACAACAAGAGACCCAGTACTTC.

This clone showed up many times. V usage is TRBV28 and J usage is TRBJ2-5; 10 bases are a match to TRBD2. Looked up from germline, CDR1 is MDHEN and CDR2 is SYDVKM. The CDR3 has 15 residues. The V gene end was trimmed by 6 bases and the J gene end by 2 bases; junction bases not matched to a gene: 6. CDR3 sequence (DNA): TGTGCCAGCAGCAGCGGGGGGGCCCAACAAGAGACCCAGTACTTC. It is translated as CASSSGGAQQETQYF.

This clone was seen ten or more times. The rearrangement joins TRBV28 to TRBJ2-2; unclear D gene. The length of the CDR3 is 14 residues. Trimming took 6 bases from V and 0 from J, leaving 8 bases between them. Germline CDR1 and CDR2: MDHEN and SYDVKM. CDR3 DNA: TGTGCCAGCAGATATCAGGCGAACACCGGGGAGCTGTTTTTT. The encoded protein is CASRYQANTGELFF.

This clone was seen at least ten times. The chain uses TRBV19 and TRBJ2-5; D is possibly TRBD1 (6 bases). This CDR3 contains 14 residues. V lost 0 bases and J 5 bases, leaving 10 bases between the germline ends. CDR1 is LNHDA, CDR2 SQIVND, per germline (reference sequence). CDR3 in amino acids: CASSIDNRDETQYF. In nucleotides, the CDR3 is TGTGCCAGTAGTATAGATAACAGGGATGAGACCCAGTACTTC.

This clone has at least ten counts. The rearrangement links TRBV5-1 to TRBJ2-1; no reliable D call. The CDR3 is 14 amino acids. V lost 4 bases and J lost 0, with 8 bases in between. Germline CDR1 SGHRS, CDR2 YFSETQ. The CDR3: CASSLKSSYNEQFF. DNA of the CDR3: TGCGCCAGCAGCCTCAAGAGCTCCTACAATGAGCAGTTCTTC.

At least ten counts were recorded for this clone. The chain links TRBV5-3 to TRBJ2-1, with a possible D match to TRBD2 (6 bases). TRBV5-3 counts as an open reading frame of uncertain function. V lost 1 base and J lost 0, with 8 bases in between. The CDR3 consists of 15 residues. CDR3 nucleotide sequence: TGTGCCAGAAGCTTGTTGGAGGGCTCCTACAATGAGCAGTTCTTC. This translates into CARSLLEGSYNEQFF.

This clone showed up many times. The chain has TRBV7-9 and TRBJ2-5; 8 bases agree with TRBD2. Unmatched junction bases numbered 10, after V lost 5 bases and J lost 5 bases. The germline CDR1 and CDR2 sequences are SEHNR and FQNEAQ (reference sequence). The CDR3 is made up of 15 amino acids. CDR3 DNA: TGTGCCAGCAGCACAACGGGAGGGCCGGCCGAGACCCAGTACTTC. It is translated as CASSTTGGPAETQYF.